These 10 T cell receptor beta chains were sequenced from one sample in a study of cytomegalovirus exposure and HLA in healthy donors. 13 Jbeta primers and 60 Vbeta primers were used for the PCR. Assay used: immunoSEQ multiplex PCR; TCRdb lists only in-frame clones, some missing. The repertoire holds 150,000 to 200,000 clones, with about three quarters as singletons. The sequencing sample was made of PBMCs. The receptors stem from a man younger than 35 in good health and CMV-seronegative.

This rearrangement joins TRBV29-1 to TRBJ1-2; TRBD1 might be the D (6 bases). This CDR3 contains 11 residues. The germline V and J ends were trimmed by 3 bases and 6 bases, with 8 bases remaining between them. The germline V gene encodes CDR1 SQVTM and CDR2 ANQGSEA. CDR3 bases: TGCAGCGTTGAGGGGGCGGATGGCTACACCTTC. It yields the protein CSVEGADGYTF.

This clone is a singleton in its sample. The chain has TRBV5-6 and TRBJ1-4, with D possibly matching TRBD1 (6 bases). Deletions cut 3 bases from V and 7 bases from J, with 13 bases between. The CDR3 contains 14 residues. CDR1 is SGHDT, CDR2 YYEEEE, per germline. The CDR3 region is CASSSGHGPEKLFF. The CDR3 DNA follows: TGTGCCAGCAGCTCGGGACATGGACCTGAAAAACTGTTTTTT.

The V call is TRBV4-3, the J call TRBJ1-3; the match to TRBD1 covers 9 bases. The CDR3 spans 20 residues. Trimming removed 0 bases from V and 0 bases from J; junction bases left unmatched: 12. Germline V CDR1 and CDR2: LGHNA, YSLEER. CDR3 nucleotides: TGCGCCAGCAGCCAAGAGTATAATTGGGACAGGGTGCACTCTGGAAACACCATATATTTT. Its translation: CASSQEYNWDRVHSGNTIYF.

The V gene is TRBV2, the J gene TRBJ2-7; TRBD1 matches 8 bases. CDR3 length equals 15 residues. Germline-derived CDR1 and CDR2 are SNHLY and FYNNEI. The junction had 11 bases not matched to a gene; V was cut back by 8 bases and J by 2 bases. The CDR3 sequence is CASLIGTGIAYEQYF. CDR3 DNA sequence: TGTGCCAGCTTAATTGGGACAGGAATTGCCTACGAGCAGTACTTC.

V and J are TRBV11-2 and TRBJ1-2, with unresolved D. V was clipped by 4 bases and J by 4 bases, with 16 bases between them. CDR1 SGHAT and CDR2 FQNNGV come from the germline V gene. The CDR3 is 15 amino acids. CDR3 in DNA: TGTGCCAGCAGCTCCCCACTGGCAGGAACCTATGGCTACACCTTC. Residues: CASSSPLAGTYGYTF.

This sequence joins TRBV7-3 and TRBJ2-7; D may be TRBD1 (5 bases). CDR3 size: 14 residues. CDR1 and CDR2 from the germline V gene are SGHTA and FQGTGA. V was shortened by 2 bases and J by 6 bases, with 14 bases between the two germline ends. The CDR3 loop is CASSLEAQGGEQYF. CDR3 sequence (DNA): TGTGCCAGCAGCTTAGAGGCGCAGGGCGGCGAGCAGTACTTC.

The rearrangement uses TRBV29-1 and TRBJ2-7, with 10 bases aligning to TRBD2. The trim removed 4 bases at V and 3 bases at J, leaving 6 bases unmatched. This CDR3 is built from 14 residues. Germline V CDR1 and CDR2: SQVTM, ANQGSEA. The CDR3 spells CSVGLAGDLYEQYF. In DNA form, the CDR3 reads TGCAGCGTTGGCCTAGCGGGAGACCTCTACGAGCAGTACTTC.

The CDR3 region is CASKIGQGDDNQPQHF. CDR3 nucleotides: TGTGCCAGCAAGATAGGACAGGGCGATGACAATCAGCCCCAGCATTTT. The chain couples TRBV6-6 to TRBJ1-5; 8 bases line up with TRBD1. V dropped 7 bases and J dropped 3; count of bases not matched to a gene: 11. The CDR3 consists of 16 residues. CDR1 is MNHNY and CDR2 is SVGAGI in the germline V gene (reference sequence).

The chain recombines TRBV7-8 with TRBJ1-6; 7 bases match TRBD1. From germline, CDR1 is SGHVS and CDR2 FQNEAQ. Trimming at V came to 0 bases and at J to 4 bases, leaving 3 bases not matched to a gene. This CDR3 spans 16 amino acids. CDR3 protein: CASSLAPTGYNSPLHF. The CDR3 coding sequence is TGTGCCAGCAGCTTAGCACCGACAGGGTATAATTCACCCCTCCACTTT.

The rearrangement uses TRBV5-6 and TRBJ2-7, with 7 nucleotides matching TRBD2. Germline lookup yields CDR1 SGHDT and CDR2 YYEEEE. The V gene end was trimmed by 6 bases and the J gene end by 0 bases; junction bases not matched to a gene: 18. The CDR3 extends over 18 amino acids. CDR3 loop: CASTVSPLGRETSYEQYF. CDR3 bases: TGTGCCAGCACCGTTTCCCCATTGGGGAGGGAGACCTCCTACGAGCAGTACTTC.